Presented here are 8 T cell receptor beta chains from one specimen sequenced in a study of T cell changes during pregnancy in multiple sclerosis. Produced via immunoSEQ multiplex PCR; TCRdb's table is partial and in-frame only. The profile covers 55,000 or so clones, with about 90% appearing a single time and less than 0.2% taken by the ten largest. The material was CD4+ T cells from peripheral blood mononuclear cells, obtained after pregnancy. The origin of the receptors is a female donor in good health, enrolled as a control in a pregnancy study.

This chain connects TRBV25-1 to TRBJ2-2, with D maybe TRBD2 (5 bases). The V end lost 4 bases, the J end lost 2 bases, and 11 bases lay between the germline ends. Germline V gene lookup returns CDR1 MGHDK and CDR2 SYGVNS. This CDR3 region has 15 residues. The CDR3 nucleotides read TGTGCCAGCAGTGTCGCGGGTACCAACACCGGGGAGCTGTTTTTT. It encodes CASSVAGTNTGELFF.

J is TRBJ1-2 and V is TRBV7-9; 9 bases line up with TRBD1. Germline V gene sequence: CDR1 SEHNR, CDR2 FQNEAQ (reference sequence). The CDR3 contains 13 residues. Trimming cost V 10 bases and J 3 bases; bases outside gene matches: 6. CDR3 nucleotides: TGTGCCATACCTCGGACAGGGGACTATGGCTACACCTTC. This codes for CAIPRTGDYGYTF.

This chain connects TRBV6-5 to TRBJ1-1; maybe TRBD1 (6 bases). The CDR3 is 15 residues long. Trimming removed 5 bases at V and 4 bases at J, with 17 bases between. Looked up from germline, CDR1 is MNHEY and CDR2 is SVGAGI. The chain's CDR3 is CASSTRRGGGTEAFF. CDR3 nucleotide sequence: TGTGCCAGCAGTACCCGGAGGGGAGGGGGCACTGAAGCTTTCTTT.

The chain combines TRBV29-1 with TRBJ2-2; no clear D. Germline CDR1 reads SQVTM; CDR2 reads ANQGSEA. The CDR3 spans 15 residues. V lost 6 bases to trimming and J lost 6 bases, with 20 bases between them. For the CDR3, the DNA is TGCAGCGTCGGAGCACGGAGTAACGTCCCCGGGGAGCTGTTTTTT. This sequence encodes CSVGARSNVPGELFF.

V is TRBV2 and J is TRBJ1-6, with D perhaps TRBD1 (5 bases). V was clipped by 11 bases and J by 0 bases, with 14 bases between them. The CDR3 totals 15 residues. Looked up from germline, CDR1 is SNHLY and CDR2 is FYNNEI. The CDR3 sequence is CAGRGTSSYNSPLHF. In DNA form, the CDR3 reads TGTGCCGGACGGGGGACTAGCTCCTATAATTCACCCCTCCACTTT.

J is TRBJ2-3 and V is TRBV9; 7 bases align to TRBD2. The CDR3 is made up of 14 amino acids. Germline V gene data show CDR1 as SGDLS and CDR2 as YYNGEE. The ends lost 6 bases at V and 6 bases at J; junction bases unmatched: 10. CDR3: CASNGLGGVDTQYF. As DNA, the CDR3 is TGTGCCAGCAACGGTTTGGGGGGGGTCGATACGCAGTATTTT.

The V gene is TRBV5-6, the J gene TRBJ1-5; no clear D. The germline V gene encodes CDR1 SGHDT and CDR2 YYEEEE. V lost 3 bases to trimming and J lost 0 bases, with 7 bases between them. This CDR3 has 14 amino acids. In DNA form, the CDR3 reads TGTGCCAGCAGCTCCGCTACTAGCAATCAGCCCCAGCATTTT. It translates to CASSSATSNQPQHF.

The rearrangement links TRBV2 to TRBJ1-1, with 8 bases aligning to TRBD1. CDR3 length equals 14 residues. Germline lookup yields CDR1 SNHLY and CDR2 FYNNEI. V shed 6 bases and J 6 bases; nucleotides not matched to a gene: 9. The CDR3 DNA sequence: TGTGCCAGCAGCCAGACCCCGGGACAGGCTGAAGCTTTCTTT. Translation gives CASSQTPGQAEAFF.